This entry lists 3 T cell receptor beta chains sequenced from one sample in a study of shared clonotypes between healthy human individuals. Assay used: immunoSEQ multiplex PCR; TCRdb lists only in-frame clones, some missing. There are 2,100,000 or so clones in the sample; roughly 95% occur only once, and approximately 0.13% lies in the top ten. Material: naive CD4+ T cells sorted from blood. Subset reported: CD45RA+ positively selected. These receptors came from a man between 18 and 29 years old in good health.

The chain joins TRBV29-1 to TRBJ2-7; D unresolved. The CDR3 has 12 amino acids. The germline V and J ends were trimmed by 7 bases and 4 bases, with 14 bases remaining between them. From germline, CDR1 is SQVTM and CDR2 ANQGSEA. The CDR3 sequence is CSARTERYEQYF. CDR3 in DNA: TGCAGCGCACGGACGGAACGATACGAGCAGTACTTC.

V and J are TRBV2 and TRBJ1-5, with D hard to call. V lost 6 bases to trimming and J lost 6 bases, with 9 bases between them. This CDR3 comprises 12 residues. Germline lookup yields CDR1 SNHLY and CDR2 FYNNEI. CDR3 DNA sequence: TGTGCCAGCAGCCCATACGTTCAGCCCCAGCATTTT. Protein product: CASSPYVQPQHF. The whole variable domain, remainder taken from reference TRBV2 and TRBJ1-5, is EPEVTQTPSHQVTQMGQEVILRCVPISNHLYFYWYRQILGQKVEFLVSFYNNEISEKSEIFDDQFSVERPDGSNFTLKIRSTKLEDSAMYFCASSPYVQPQHFGDGTRLSIL.

This chain joins TRBV9 and TRBJ2-3; maybe TRBD2 (6 bases). CDR3 size: 16 residues. Trimming stripped 0 bases from V and 2 bases from J, with 13 bases between. CDR1 SGDLS and CDR2 YYNGEE come from the germline V gene. CDR3 DNA: TGTGCCAGCAGCGTAGTCCAGCGGGCAGACACAGATACGCAGTATTTT. Residues: CASSVVQRADTDTQYF.